The 24 T cell receptor beta chains below were found in one sample sequenced in a study of blood T cell repertoires in COVID-19. Sequenced by immunoSEQ multiplex PCR; TCRdb stores in-frame clones only, minus some. The repertoire holds over 12,000 clones, with 75% to 90% as singletons. What was sequenced was peripheral blood. The receptors were gathered from a human donor in a cohort sampled during active COVID-19.

This sequence joins TRBV9 and TRBJ2-5; 8 bases line up with TRBD1. V lost 3 bases, J lost 1 base, and 8 bases stayed unmatched. Germline assignment: CDR1 SGDLS and CDR2 YYNGEE. The CDR3 totals 16 residues. The CDR3 bases are TGTGCCAGCAGCGGAAAGACAGGGGCCCCCCAAGAGACCCAGTACTTC. Protein sequence: CASSGKTGAPQETQYF.

This rearrangement joins TRBV27 to TRBJ2-7, with D perhaps TRBD1 (7 bases). V was shortened by 6 bases and J by 7 bases, with 28 bases between the two germline ends. The CDR3 runs to 17 residues. The germline CDR1 and CDR2 sequences are MNHEY and SMNVEV (reference sequence). CDR3 DNA: TGTGCCAGCAGCCCCAAATACCAGGGGGGAATTTTTACAGAGCAGTACTTC. Amino acid sequence: CASSPKYQGGIFTEQYF.

This chain joins TRBV5-4 and TRBJ2-7; 8 positions agree with TRBD1. CDR1 SGHNT and CDR2 YYREEE come from the germline V gene (reference sequence). The CDR3 runs 15 residues. V lost 3 bases, J lost 5 bases, and 10 bases stayed unmatched. The CDR3 here is CASSSGAPTGDEQYF. DNA of the CDR3: TGTGCCAGCAGCTCAGGGGCCCCGACAGGGGACGAGCAGTACTTC. The variable domain in full, with the rest retrieved from reference TRBV5-4 and TRBJ2-7, is ETGVTQSPTHLIKTRGQQVTLRCSSQSGHNTVSWYQQALGQGPQFIFQYYREEENGRGNFPPRFSGLQFPNYSSELNVNALELDDSALYLCASSSGAPTGDEQYFGPGTRLTVT.

This sequence joins TRBV18 and TRBJ2-1, with D unclear. The CDR3 consists of 12 residues. In germline, CDR1 is KGHSH, CDR2 LQKENI. The V end lost 2 bases, the J end lost 7 bases, and 6 bases lay between the germline ends. The CDR3 loop reads CASSPYLNEQFF. CDR3 in DNA: TGTGCCAGCTCACCATATTTGAATGAGCAGTTCTTC.

V is TRBV7-2 and J is TRBJ2-7, with 10 bases fitting TRBD2. The V segment lost 2 bases and the J segment 3 bases; nucleotides outside the gene matches: 1. Germline CDR1 reads SGHTA; CDR2 reads FQGNSA. This CDR3 comprises 14 residues. The CDR3 bases are TGTGCCAGCAGCTTAAGCGGGGGGGTCTACGAGCAGTACTTC. Translating gives CASSLSGGVYEQYF.

The rearrangement uses TRBV10-3 and TRBJ1-2, with a possible D match to TRBD1 (6 bases). This CDR3 is built from 15 residues. The V end lost 6 bases, the J end lost 4 bases, and 18 bases lay between the germline ends. Germline V CDR1 and CDR2: ENHRY, SYGVKD. The CDR3 loop is CAISPTTGSGYGYTF. The CDR3 DNA is TGTGCCATCAGCCCCACCACAGGGTCTGGCTATGGCTACACCTTC.

The CDR3 spells CALLYGQGPSGNTIYF. The CDR3 region has the DNA TGTGCCCTCCTTTACGGACAGGGTCCATCTGGAAACACCATATATTTT. The gene calls are TRBV10-3 and TRBJ1-3; 8 bases fit TRBD1. This CDR3 spans 16 amino acids. Germline V gives CDR1 ENHRY, CDR2 SYGVKD. Germline trimming cut 11 bases from V and 1 base from J; bases unmatched to any gene: 13.

The chain uses TRBV27 and TRBJ1-2, with D perhaps matching TRBD1 (6 bases). V lost 5 bases and J lost 4, with 17 bases in between. Germline V gene lookup returns CDR1 MNHEY and CDR2 SMNVEV (reference sequence). The CDR3 consists of 15 residues. In DNA form, the CDR3 reads TGTGCCAGCAGTCCATCCTCGACAGGAAGCTATGGCTACACCTTC. This encodes CASSPSSTGSYGYTF.

The chain recombines TRBV6-2 or TRBV6-3 with TRBJ2-7; TRBD2 matches at 7 bases. This CDR3 contains 15 residues. V trimming: 2 bases; J trimming: 3 bases; junction bases outside the gene matches: 7. In germline, CDR1 is MNHEY, CDR2 SVGEGT. CDR3 sequence reads: CASSYLRGENYEQYF. CDR3 nucleotide sequence: TGTGCCAGCAGTTACCTCCGGGGGGAGAACTACGAGCAGTACTTC.

This sequence joins TRBV9 and TRBJ1-6; D unclear. Germline CDR1 reads SGDLS; CDR2 reads YYNGEE. Deletions cut 4 bases from V and 8 bases from J, with 10 bases between. The CDR3 runs 13 residues. This chain's CDR3 is CASSLSNYSPLHF. CDR3 sequence (DNA): TGTGCCAGCAGCCTAAGCAACTATTCACCCCTCCACTTT. Combining the CDR3 with reference TRBV9 and TRBJ1-6 gives the whole variable domain DSGVTQTPKHLITATGQRVTLRCSPRSGDLSVYWYQQSLDQGLQFLIQYYNGEERAKGNILERFSAQQFPDLHSELNLSSLELGDSALYFCASSLSNYSPLHFGNGTRLTVT.

This chain uses TRBV20-1 with TRBJ2-2, with TRBD1 matching 8 bases. The CDR3 has 13 amino acids. Germline loops: CDR1 DFQATT, CDR2 SNEGSKA (reference sequence). With V trimmed by 3 bases and J by 5 bases, 2 bases remained unmatched. CDR3 region: CSASRQGTGELFF. The CDR3 DNA reads as TGCAGTGCTAGTCGACAGGGGACCGGGGAGCTGTTTTTT.

The V call is TRBV3-1 (or the pseudogene TRBV3-2), the J call TRBJ1-5; maybe TRBD1 (6 bases). Germline CDR1 LGHDT, CDR2 YNNKEL (reference sequence). V lost 2 bases and J lost 1, with 24 bases in between. This CDR3 has 20 amino acids. The CDR3 region is CASSQKLPDPRQESNQPQHF. The DNA of the CDR3 is TGTGCCAGCAGCCAAAAACTTCCGGACCCAAGACAGGAAAGCAATCAGCCCCAGCATTTT.

This clone came up once. The genes are TRBV19 and TRBJ2-6; D not certain. The V end lost 3 bases, the J end lost 0 bases, and 12 bases lay between the germline ends. CDR3 length: 17 residues. Germline assignment: CDR1 LNHDA and CDR2 SQIVND (reference sequence). CDR3 amino acids: CASSIRFAGSGANVLTF. The CDR3 DNA reads TGTGCCAGTAGTATTAGATTCGCAGGCTCTGGGGCCAACGTCCTGACTTTC.

The table lists this clone with a count of one. The rearrangement links TRBV7-9 to TRBJ2-1, with TRBD1 as a possible D gene (5 bases). This CDR3 comprises 12 residues. Trimming shortened V by 8 bases and J by 6 bases, and 11 bases separated the two germline ends. The germline gives CDR1 SEHNR, CDR2 FQNEAQ (reference sequence). The CDR3 spells CASVLRANEQFF. The CDR3 DNA follows: TGTGCCAGCGTCCTCAGGGCCAATGAGCAGTTCTTC. Full variable domain (missing parts from reference TRBV7-9 and TRBJ2-1): DTGVSQNPRHKITKRGQNVTFRCDPISEHNRLYWYRQTLGQGPEFLTYFQNEAQLEKSRLLSDRFSAERPKGSFSTLEIQRTEQGDSAMYLCASVLRANEQFFGPGTRLTVL.

The chain joins TRBV29-1 to TRBJ1-2; the match to TRBD1 covers 10 bases. There are 15 residues in the CDR3. J lost 6 bases, V lost 7 bases, and 14 bases had no gene match. In germline, CDR1 is SQVTM, CDR2 ANQGSEA. This CDR3 is CSGGGRQGAIDGYTF. The CDR3 coding sequence is TGCAGCGGCGGCGGCAGACAGGGGGCTATTGATGGCTACACCTTC.

This clone showed up just a few times. The rearrangement links TRBV7-2 to TRBJ1-5; D is uncertain. With 8 bases removed from V and 6 bases from J, the gap between germline ends came to 14 bases. Germline assignment: CDR1 SGHTA and CDR2 FQGNSA. This CDR3 is built from 13 residues. CDR3 sequence reads: CASGGLLGQPQHF. In nucleotides, the CDR3 is TGTGCCAGCGGAGGATTGTTGGGTCAGCCCCAGCATTTT.

The V gene is TRBV20-1, the J gene TRBJ2-7; perhaps TRBD1 as D (6 bases). The CDR3 totals 11 residues. The germline V gene encodes CDR1 DFQATT and CDR2 SNEGSKA (reference sequence). Trimming stripped 3 bases from V and 5 bases from J, with 8 bases between. As DNA, the CDR3 is TGCAGTGCTAGCAGGGGCGACGAGCAGTACTTC. It encodes CSASRGDEQYF.

The rearrangement joins TRBV7-2 to TRBJ2-1; 7 nucleotides match TRBD2. This CDR3 is 16 amino acids long. V lost 2 bases to trimming and J lost 0 bases; unmatched junction nucleotides: 4. The germline V gene encodes CDR1 SGHTA and CDR2 FQGNSA. CDR3 nucleotides: TGTGCCAGCAGCTTAAGCTCGGGGGGCTCCTACAATGAGCAGTTCTTC. It codes for CASSLSSGGSYNEQFF.

The table lists this clone with a count of one. The chain employs TRBV7-9 and TRBJ2-3; maybe TRBD2 (5 bases). CDR1 is SEHNR and CDR2 is FQNEAQ in the germline V gene (reference sequence). The V and J ends lost 10 bases and 0 bases respectively, with 14 bases between them. This CDR3 contains 14 residues. CDR3 nucleotides: TGTGCCACCATCCTCGGGGTTAGCACAGATACGCAGTATTTT. It translates to CATILGVSTDTQYF.

J is TRBJ2-5 and V is TRBV11-2; 7 bases are shared with TRBD1. Germline V gene lookup returns CDR1 SGHAT and CDR2 FQNNGV. The CDR3 runs to 15 residues. With V trimmed by 2 bases and J by 2 bases, 5 bases remained unmatched. For the CDR3, the DNA is TGTGCCAGCAGCTTAACTGGGGACAGTCAAGAGACCCAGTACTTC. Translated, it gives CASSLTGDSQETQYF.

This clone was picked up one time. The CDR3 coding sequence is TGTGCCATCAGCGAGACTAGCGGGGGTTACAATGAGCAGTTCTTC. This translates into CAISETSGGYNEQFF. This chain joins TRBV10-3 and TRBJ2-1, with TRBD2 identical over 12 bases. In germline, CDR1 is ENHRY, CDR2 SYGVKD. The CDR3 has 15 residues. J lost 4 bases, V lost 6 bases, and 4 bases had no gene match.

The chain couples TRBV11-2 to TRBJ1-1, with no clear D. Per germline, CDR1 SGHAT and CDR2 FQNNGV. With 5 bases removed from V and 3 bases from J, the gap between germline ends came to 13 bases. CDR3 size: 14 residues. CDR3 sequence: CASSRTVWDTEAFF. The CDR3 DNA reads as TGTGCCAGCAGCCGCACAGTGTGGGACACTGAAGCTTTCTTT.

Details on this clone: Mismatch with germline at one junction end may stem from a read error. The rearrangement links TRBV3-1 (or the pseudogene TRBV3-2) to TRBJ1-2; D uncertain. This CDR3 is built from 11 residues. CDR1 and CDR2 from the germline V gene are LGHDT and YNNKEL (reference sequence). The CDR3 DNA follows: TGTGCCAGCAGCGCGGGGTATGGCTACGCCTTC. This sequence encodes CASSAGYGYAF.

The CDR3 nucleotides read TGTGCCAGCAGTGATGGGGCAGTCTACGAGCAGTACTTC. Translated: CASSDGAVYEQYF. J is TRBJ2-7 and V is TRBV2, with D possibly being TRBD1 (5 bases). This CDR3 comprises 13 residues. V lost 3 bases to trimming and J lost 3 bases, with 9 bases between them. Germline assignment: CDR1 SNHLY and CDR2 FYNNEI.